Listed below are T cell receptor beta chains from one sample, sequenced in a study of early T cells in non-severe SARS-CoV-2 infection. TCRdb passed the 5' RACE reads through MiXCR, listing each CDR3 protein once. The sample contains around 63,000 distinct CDR3 sequences, approximately 6.1% of which appear only once. The material was whole blood, obtained at baseline. Every receptor here comes from an adult who was a healthcare worker with PCR-confirmed SARS-CoV-2 infection or an uninfected control (not recorded which). CDR3s include the opening cysteine and the closing phenylalanine or tryptophan. The D gene is left open where the match is weak. Clone size is given for some rows only: seen once, a few or many times, or a class if the clone is expanded.

J,D,V,size,CDR3,DNA
TRBJ2-5,TRBD1,TRBV7-2,.,CAFERTGGGETQYF,TGTGCCTTCGAACGAACAGGGGGTGGAGAGACCCAGTACTTC
TRBJ1-1,.,TRBV27,many,CASIGGVGNTEAFF,TGTGCCAGCATCGGAGGGGTTGGGAACACTGAAGCTTTCTTT
TRBJ2-3,TRBD2,TRBV7-6,many,CASSPRTSGTLSTDTQYF,TGTGCCAGCAGCCCCAGGACTAGCGGGACCCTTAGCACAGATACGCAGTATTTT
TRBJ2-3,.,TRBV29-1,many,CSVRGSSDTQYF,TGCAGCGTTCGGGGGAGCTCAGATACGCAGTATTTT
TRBJ2-1,.,TRBV29-1,few,CSVYGSGSSSYNEQFF,TGCAGCGTCTATGGGAGCGGTTCCAGCTCCTACAATGAGCAGTTCTTC
TRBJ2-7,.,TRBV20-1,few,CSARDPTGRSYEQYF,TGCAGTGCTAGAGATCCCACGGGGAGGAGCTACGAGCAGTACTTC
TRBJ1-2,.,TRBV20-1,many,CSATLARRGYGYTF,TGCAGTGCTACCCTAGCCCGACGGGGCTATGGCTACACCTTC
TRBJ2-1,TRBD2,TRBV4-3,many,CASSQGTSGVYNEQFF,TGCGCCAGCAGCCAAGGAACTAGCGGGGTGTACAATGAGCAGTTCTTC
TRBJ2-1,TRBD2,TRBV29-1,.,CSVETGLARNEQFF,TGCAGCGTAGAAACGGGACTAGCAAGGAATGAGCAGTTCTTC
TRBJ2-3,.,TRBV7-6,many,CASSFLPGTSTDTQYF,TGTGCCAGCAGCTTTCTTCCGGGGACTAGCACAGATACGCAGTATTTT
TRBJ2-3,TRBD2,TRBV6-4,few,CASSSGSSTDTQYF,TGTGCCAGCAGTAGCGGGAGTAGCACAGATACGCAGTATTTT
TRBJ1-2,.,TRBV2,few,CASSEIHRASLHYGYTF,TGTGCCAGCAGTGAAATACATCGGGCCAGCCTACACTATGGCTACACCTTC
TRBJ1-3,.,TRBV4-2,many,CASSLFDSQRAGNTIYF,TGTGCCAGCAGCCTATTCGACAGCCAAAGGGCTGGAAACACCATATATTTT
TRBJ2-3,TRBD2,TRBV28,many,CASSPPTPRWVAGGRADTQYF,TGTGCCAGCAGTCCCCCCACCCCCCGGTGGGTAGCGGGAGGGAGGGCAGATACGCAGTATTTT
TRBJ2-1,.,TRBV28,few,CASSLLKVNEQFF,TGTGCCAGCAGTTTACTTAAGGTTAATGAGCAGTTCTTC
TRBJ2-5,.,TRBV10-3,.,CAISQEGGTPVYF,TGTGCCATCAGTCAAGAGGGCGGGACCCCCGTATACTTC
TRBJ2-7,TRBD1,TRBV25-1,many,CASSTTGGSDEQYF,TGTGCCAGCAGCACCACAGGGGGCTCGGACGAGCAGTACTTC
TRBJ2-2,.,TRBV9,few,CASSVGQIRSGELFF,TGTGCCAGCAGCGTAGGACAAATCAGGTCCGGGGAGCTGTTTTTT
TRBJ1-5,TRBD1,TRBV27,.,CASRRLYGQGSNQPQHF,TGTGCCAGCAGGCGGTTGTACGGACAGGGAAGCAATCAGCCCCAGCATTTT
TRBJ2-7,TRBD2,TRBV29-1,few,CSADRKREAYEQYF,TGCAGCGCCGACCGTAAGCGGGAGGCGTACGAGCAGTACTTC
TRBJ2-4,.,TRBV18,.,CASSPGGERGFAKNIQYF,TGTGCCAGCTCACCAGGGGGAGAAAGAGGTTTTGCCAAAAACATTCAGTACTTC
TRBJ1-4,.,TRBV29-1,many,CSVATNEKLFF,TGCAGCGTCGCAACTAATGAAAAACTGTTTTTT
TRBJ2-7,TRBD1,TRBV6-5,once,CASSLDRGSIYEQYF,TGTGCCAGCAGCCTCGACAGGGGCTCGATCTACGAGCAGTACTTC
TRBJ2-3,TRBD2,TRBV13,many,CASSLRWLAGTDTQYF,TGTGCCAGCAGCTTACGGTGGCTAGCGGGCACAGATACGCAGTATTTT
TRBJ1-6,.,TRBV30,many,CAWSVSGNSPLHF,TGTGCCTGGAGTGTATCAGGGAATTCACCCCTCCACTTT
TRBJ2-2,.,TRBV19,many,CASSITGTHTGELFF,TGTGCCAGTAGTATAACAGGGACCCACACCGGGGAGCTGTTTTTT
TRBJ2-4,TRBD1,TRBV4-3,many,CASSQRQGGIQYF,TGCGCCAGCAGCCAAAGACAGGGGGGCATTCAGTACTTC
TRBJ1-5,TRBD1,TRBV19,.,CASTEYGTGANQPQHF,TGTGCCAGTACCGAATACGGGACAGGGGCCAATCAGCCCCAGCATTTT
TRBJ2-7,.,TRBV5-1,.,CASSHQGPSYEQYF,TGCGCCAGCAGTCATCAGGGTCCCTCCTACGAGCAGTACTTC
TRBJ2-1,.,TRBV7-8,few,CASSLPGAGSYNEQFF,TGTGCCAGCAGCTTACCGGGGGCTGGGTCCTACAATGAGCAGTTCTTC
TRBJ1-2,TRBD1,TRBV25-1,many,CASSRTGHAGYTF,TGTGCCAGCAGTCGGACAGGTCACGCTGGCTACACCTTC
TRBJ1-6,TRBD1,TRBV9,.,CASTWGTDNSPLHF,TGTGCCAGCACGTGGGGGACAGATAATTCACCCCTCCACTTT
TRBJ2-4,.,TRBV11-2,few,CASSPGGSGYIQYF,TGTGCCAGCAGCCCAGGGGGGAGTGGGTACATTCAGTACTTC
TRBJ1-2,.,TRBV12-3/TRBV12-4,many,CASSLRGRDGYTF,TGTGCCAGCAGTTTGCGGGGGCGAGATGGCTACACCTTC
TRBJ1-1,.,TRBV29-1,.,CSASVPPMNTEAFF,TGCAGCGCTTCCGTCCCACCCATGAACACTGAAGCTTTCTTT
TRBJ2-7,TRBD2,TRBV7-8,few,CASSRGVAGGPGQYF,TGTGCCAGCAGCCGTGGTGTGGCGGGAGGCCCGGGGCAGTACTTC
TRBJ2-2,TRBD1,TRBV18,many,CASSTSGQGNRYTGELFF,TGTGCCAGCTCTACCTCGGGACAGGGGAATCGTTACACCGGGGAGCTGTTTTTT
TRBJ2-2,.,TRBV12-3/TRBV12-4,.,CASSGPRTNTGELFF,TGTGCCAGCAGTGGCCCCCGAACGAACACCGGGGAGCTGTTTTTT
TRBJ2-1,.,TRBV19,many,CASSPAPDNEQFF,TGTGCCAGTAGCCCGGCGCCGGACAATGAGCAGTTCTTC
TRBJ1-1,.,TRBV7-3,many,CASSLDGGLTEAFF,TGTGCCAGCAGCTTAGACGGGGGGCTTACTGAAGCTTTCTTT
TRBJ2-7,.,TRBV7-6,many,CASSPLIEVSYEQYF,TGTGCCAGCAGCCCCCTCATTGAGGTCTCCTACGAGCAGTACTTC
TRBJ2-1,TRBD2,TRBV11-2,many,CASSLGTSVDEQFF,TGTGCCAGCAGCTTGGGGACTAGCGTGGATGAGCAGTTCTTC
TRBJ1-2,.,TRBV10-2,.,CASRPEGRTSGYTF,TGCGCCAGCAGGCCGGAGGGCAGGACTAGTGGCTACACCTTC
TRBJ2-3,.,TRBV10-2,once,CASSESRVRDTQYF,TGCGCCAGCAGTGAGTCGAGGGTCAGAGATACGCAGTATTTT
TRBJ1-4,TRBD1,TRBV6-6,.,CASSEQGVVEKLFF,TGTGCCAGCAGCGAACAGGGGGTAGTTGAAAAACTGTTTTTT
TRBJ2-3,.,TRBV7-9,few,CASSFSTDTQYF,TGTGCCAGCAGCTTCTCAACAGATACGCAGTATTTT
TRBJ2-1,.,TRBV12-3/TRBV12-4,many,CASSLFGLAAINEQFF,TGTGCCAGCAGTTTATTCGGGTTAGCGGCGATAAATGAGCAGTTCTTC
TRBJ1-1,.,TRBV28,many,CASRWGGGYTEAFF,TGTGCCAGCAGATGGGGCGGGGGCTACACTGAAGCTTTCTTT
TRBJ2-1,.,TRBV5-4,many,CASSLALLPDYNEQFF,TGTGCCAGCAGCTTGGCCCTCCTCCCCGACTACAATGAGCAGTTCTTC
TRBJ2-3,.,TRBV28,.,CASSPSLSTDTQYF,TGTGCCAGCAGCCCTTCCTTGTCCACAGATACGCAGTATTTT
TRBJ2-1,TRBD1,TRBV6-1,.,CASTPTTGISNEQFF,TGTGCCAGCACTCCTACGACAGGGATATCGAATGAGCAGTTCTTC
TRBJ2-5,TRBD2,TRBV6-1,few,CASRLAGGRVETQYF,TGTGCCAGCAGACTAGCGGGAGGGAGGGTAGAGACCCAGTACTTC
TRBJ2-1,TRBD2,TRBV7-2,many,CASSLAVTSAYNEQFF,TGTGCCAGCAGCTTAGCGGTGACTAGCGCATACAATGAGCAGTTCTTC
TRBJ2-1,.,TRBV12-3/TRBV12-4,few,CASGRSINEQFF,TGTGCCAGCGGGAGGTCCATCAATGAGCAGTTCTTC
TRBJ2-5,TRBD2,TRBV28,many,CASSRTSGGGTQYF,TGTGCCAGCAGCAGGACTAGCGGGGGAGGGACCCAGTACTTC
TRBJ1-1,TRBD1,TRBV6-2/TRBV6-3,many,CASSSIQGADTEAFF,TGTGCCAGCAGCTCTATTCAGGGGGCAGACACTGAAGCTTTCTTT
TRBJ2-5,.,TRBV12-3/TRBV12-4,.,CASSPPTDVKGTQYF,TGTGCCAGCAGTCCCCCGACTGACGTTAAAGGGACCCAGTACTTC
TRBJ2-7,TRBD2,TRBV29-1,.,CSVVPMGLAYEQYF,TGCAGCGTTGTCCCCATGGGACTAGCCTACGAGCAGTACTTC